This is a list of T cell receptor beta chains from one sample in a study of cytomegalovirus exposure and HLA in healthy donors. Profiled with immunoSEQ multiplex PCR; TCRdb holds only in-frame clones, not every one. The table lists over 150,000 clones, roughly 74% of them singletons, with 2.5% to 3% in the top ten. The sample taken for sequencing was PBMCs. The receptors come from a man aged 18 to 29 in good health and CMV-seronegative. Both conserved end residues are part of each CDR3. A D gene is named only where the DNA matches it firmly. Clone size, where shown, is once, few, many, or a class for clones that have expanded.

D | J | V | size | DNA | CDR3
TRBD1 | TRBJ1-1 | TRBV5-5 | NA | TGTGCCAGCAGCCTCGTCGCGACAGGGTACACTGAAGCTTTCTTT | CASSLVATGYTEAFF
NA | TRBJ2-2 | TRBV5-1 | NA | TGCGCCAGCAGCCCGTTTAATGGAGGTTACACCGGGGAGCTGTTTTTT | CASSPFNGGYTGELFF
NA | TRBJ1-3 | TRBV7-3 | NA | TGTGCCAGCAGCTTAAACCCCCAGGGGAGTGGGAACACCATATATTTT | CASSLNPQGSGNTIYF
TRBD1 | TRBJ2-6 | TRBV7-8 | NA | TGTGCCAGCAATAATAGACAGGGCGGGGCCAACGTCCTGACTTTC | CASNNRQGGANVLTF
NA | TRBJ2-5 | TRBV2 | NA | TGTGCCAGCAGTGGGGCCGTCTCTCGGTCCCAAGAGACCCAGTACTTC | CASSGAVSRSQETQYF
TRBD1 | TRBJ1-2 | TRBV7-8 | NA | TGTGCCAGCAGTGAGACAGGGTCCTATGGCTACACCTTC | CASSETGSYGYTF
TRBD1 | TRBJ2-1 | TRBV6-5 | NA | TGTGCCAGCAGTAGAAGACAGGGTAATGAGCAGTTCTTC | CASSRRQGNEQFF
TRBD1 | TRBJ1-1 | TRBV5-1 | NA | TGCGCCAGCAGCTCTTGGACAGGCCGGAACACTGAAGCTTTCTTT | CASSSWTGRNTEAFF
NA | TRBJ2-3 | TRBV7-9 | NA | TGTGCCAGCATCAGGGGATTAGGGATCACAGATACGCAGTATTTT | CASIRGLGITDTQYF
NA | TRBJ2-5 | TRBV5-1 | NA | TGCGCCAGCAGCTTAGGCAACAGCCAAGAGACCCAGTACTTC | CASSLGNSQETQYF
TRBD1 | TRBJ1-4 | TRBV5-6 | NA | TGTGCCAGCAGCCAGGCAAGGGGGCAGGAAAAACTGTTTTTT | CASSQARGQEKLFF
TRBD1 | TRBJ1-3 | TRBV27 | NA | TGTGCCAGCGCCGGGACAGCGTCCTCTGGAAACACCATATATTTT | CASAGTASSGNTIYF
TRBD1 | TRBJ2-1 | TRBV5-4 | NA | TGTGCCAGCAGCTTGTATGGACAGGGCGTCTACAATGAGCAGTTCTTC | CASSLYGQGVYNEQFF
NA | TRBJ2-3 | TRBV27 | NA | TGTGCCAGCAGGCACCGGGAACCCTACGTCCGCACAGATACGCAGTATTTT | CASRHREPYVRTDTQYF
NA | TRBJ1-1 | TRBV5-1 | NA | TGCGCCACCGGCGGGGGTTCGAACACTGAAGCTTTCTTT | CATGGGSNTEAFF
TRBD1 | TRBJ2-5 | TRBV6-8 | NA | TGTGCCAGCAGTTACGTCCGAGACAGGGTAGAGACCCAGTACTTC | CASSYVRDRVETQYF
NA | TRBJ1-3 | TRBV29-1 | NA | TGCAGCGTTGTCCCCAGGGGATTGGGAAACACCATATATTTT | CSVVPRGLGNTIYF
TRBD1 | TRBJ1-6 | TRBV2 | few | TGTGCCAGCAGTCCGACAGGGAACTATAATTCACCCCTCCACTTT | CASSPTGNYNSPLHF
NA | TRBJ2-2 | TRBV18 | NA | TGTGCCAGCTCACCACGGACAGTTGGCCCCGGGGAGCTGTTTTTT | CASSPRTVGPGELFF
TRBD1 | TRBJ2-3 | TRBV5-6 | NA | TGTGCCAGCAGCCTGCAGGGGGCGGGCACAGATACGCAGTATTTT | CASSLQGAGTDTQYF
NA | TRBJ2-6 | TRBV2 | NA | TGTGCCAGCAGTGAAGCGATCCGGATAGGGGCCAACGGCCTGACTTTC | CASSEAIRIGANGLTF
TRBD2 | TRBJ2-1 | TRBV5-6 | NA | TGTGCCAGCAGCTTGGTAGATTGGCGGGGGGGATCCTACAATGAGCAGTTCTTC | CASSLVDWRGGSYNEQFF
TRBD1 | TRBJ1-3 | TRBV4-2 | NA | TGTGCCAGCAGCCAAGACCCCGGGACAGGGGGGTGGGGGCTCTCTGGAAACACCATATATTTT | CASSQDPGTGGWGLSGNTIYF
NA | TRBJ1-4 | TRBV5-1 | NA | TGCGCCAGCAGCTCGGATATAGGAGGGGTAACTAATGAAAAACTGTTTTTT | CASSSDIGGVTNEKLFF
NA | TRBJ2-5 | TRBV5-5 | NA | TGTGCCAGCAGCTTGGTGGGAGTGGAGACCCAGTACTTC | CASSLVGVETQYF
NA | TRBJ1-2 | TRBV19 | NA | TGTGCCAGTAGTGTCGACAGCTACTATGGCTACACCTTC | CASSVDSYYGYTF
NA | TRBJ1-2 | TRBV5-4 | NA | TGTGCCAGCAGCCTGGAGGACAGAAACTATGGCTACACCTTC | CASSLEDRNYGYTF
TRBD1 | TRBJ2-3 | TRBV6-5 | NA | TGTGCCAGCACTGCCGGGACAGGGATCCCAGATACGCAGTATTTT | CASTAGTGIPDTQYF
NA | TRBJ1-5 | TRBV18 | NA | TGTGCCAGCTCAGGGTCAGAGGATCAGCCCCAGCATTTT | CASSGSEDQPQHF